A selection of T cell receptor beta chains follows, all from one sample in a study of blood T cells in healthy people across ages. TCRdb ran MiXCR on the 5' RACE reads and lists one entry per CDR3 protein. The data hold 800,000 to 950,000 distinct CDR3 sequences, with almost 30% observed a single time. The same specimen was also included in a second study, on T cells of mothers and their children.

The sample taken for sequencing was blood. The receptors were sampled from a woman aged 40 to 49 in good health. Each CDR3 is given with its conserved first and last residue. A D gene is named only where the DNA matches it firmly. For some rows the clone size is stated as once, few or many, or as a class when expanded; others skip it.

cdr3_nt: TGTGCCAGGCAGACCGGGACAGGGACCTATGGCTACACCTTC; cdr3_aa: CARQTGTGTYGYTF; j_call: TRBJ1-2; v_call: TRBV12-3/TRBV12-4; d_call: TRBD1; clone_size: many
cdr3_nt: TGTGCCACCAGTGATCCCGGGACGGCCCAAGAGACCCAGTACTTC; cdr3_aa: CATSDPGTAQETQYF; j_call: TRBJ2-5; v_call: TRBV24-1; d_call: NA; clone_size: NA
cdr3_nt: TGCGCCAGCAGCCAAGCTACTAGTGGGGGTGGTACGCAGTATTTT; cdr3_aa: CASSQATSGGGTQYF; j_call: TRBJ2-3; v_call: TRBV4-1; d_call: NA; clone_size: many
cdr3_nt: TGTGCCAGCAGCTCGCCTAAAGGGGGACTAGCGGGGGTTTACAATGAGCAGTTCTTC; cdr3_aa: CASSSPKGGLAGVYNEQFF; j_call: TRBJ2-1; v_call: TRBV7-3; d_call: TRBD2; clone_size: few
cdr3_nt: TGTGCCAGCAGTTCTCTCGATAACTATGGCTACACCTTC; cdr3_aa: CASSSLDNYGYTF; j_call: TRBJ1-2; v_call: TRBV6-5; d_call: NA; clone_size: NA
cdr3_nt: TGTGCCAGCAGTGAACAGGGGAGAGTTGCGCCCAAAAACATTCAGTACTTC; cdr3_aa: CASSEQGRVAPKNIQYF; j_call: TRBJ2-4; v_call: TRBV28; d_call: TRBD1; clone_size: few
cdr3_nt: TGTGCCACCAGCAGAGTGCTAGGGCGTGGGAACGAGCAGTACTTC; cdr3_aa: CATSRVLGRGNEQYF; j_call: TRBJ2-7; v_call: TRBV15; d_call: NA; clone_size: NA
cdr3_nt: TGTGCCAGCAGCTCCCGCACCTACGAGCAGTACTTC; cdr3_aa: CASSSRTYEQYF; j_call: TRBJ2-7; v_call: TRBV27; d_call: NA; clone_size: many
cdr3_nt: TGTGCCAGCAGCCCCTCACGGGAGCTGTTTTTT; cdr3_aa: CASSPSRELFF; j_call: TRBJ2-2; v_call: TRBV7-8; d_call: NA; clone_size: NA
cdr3_nt: TGTGCCAGCAGCTTGCAGGGGGAGGGTACTGAAGCTTTCTTT; cdr3_aa: CASSLQGEGTEAFF; j_call: TRBJ1-1; v_call: TRBV5-4; d_call: TRBD1; clone_size: NA
cdr3_nt: TGTGCCACCAGCAGAGATTATGGGGTGACGAACACCGGGGAGCTGTTTTTT; cdr3_aa: CATSRDYGVTNTGELFF; j_call: TRBJ2-2; v_call: TRBV15; d_call: NA; clone_size: NA
cdr3_nt: TGCAGCGTTGTCGTCTCCAGGGGTAGGATCGGGAACGAGCAGTACTTC; cdr3_aa: CSVVVSRGRIGNEQYF; j_call: TRBJ2-7; v_call: TRBV29-1; d_call: NA; clone_size: NA
cdr3_nt: TGTGCCAGCAGACCTACCGCGACAGGGAACACTGAAGCTTTCTTT; cdr3_aa: CASRPTATGNTEAFF; j_call: TRBJ1-1; v_call: TRBV28; d_call: NA; clone_size: once
cdr3_nt: TGCGCCAGCAGCTCCGGACGACAAAATGCGCAGTATTTT; cdr3_aa: CASSSGRQNAQYF; j_call: TRBJ2-3; v_call: TRBV5-1; d_call: NA; clone_size: few
cdr3_nt: TGTGCCAGTCAACTAGCGGAGAAGAATGAGCAGTTCTTC; cdr3_aa: CASQLAEKNEQFF; j_call: TRBJ2-1; v_call: TRBV2; d_call: TRBD2; clone_size: many
cdr3_nt: TGTGCCAGCAGTGCGCGACGGGGAGGGCAAGAGACCCAGTACTTC; cdr3_aa: CASSARRGGQETQYF; j_call: TRBJ2-5; v_call: TRBV6-1; d_call: TRBD2; clone_size: many
cdr3_nt: TGTGCCAGCAGTCGCGGGAGGGTACCATACAATGAGCAGTTCTTC; cdr3_aa: CASSRGRVPYNEQFF; j_call: TRBJ2-1; v_call: TRBV6-5; d_call: TRBD2; clone_size: NA
cdr3_nt: TGCGCCAGCAGCTTTGACCCAGCGAACACCGGGGAGCTGTTTTTT; cdr3_aa: CASSFDPANTGELFF; j_call: TRBJ2-2; v_call: TRBV5-1; d_call: NA; clone_size: NA
cdr3_nt: TGTGCCAGCAGCGCCGGGGGTACGGCCCCGTCCAACGAGCAGTACTTC; cdr3_aa: CASSAGGTAPSNEQYF; j_call: TRBJ2-7; v_call: TRBV7-2; d_call: NA; clone_size: few
cdr3_nt: TGTGCCAGCAGCTTAGCGGTGCTTGACATCGTCGCAACTAATGAAAAACTGTTTTTT; cdr3_aa: CASSLAVLDIVATNEKLFF; j_call: TRBJ1-4; v_call: TRBV7-6; d_call: NA; clone_size: NA
cdr3_nt: TGTGCCAGCAGCTCGAGACAGGGGCCACCCCTCCACTTT; cdr3_aa: CASSSRQGPPLHF; j_call: TRBJ1-6; v_call: TRBV9; d_call: TRBD1; clone_size: few
cdr3_nt: TGTGCCAGCAGTGAATTCCTAGACAGGGAGAACTATGGCTACACCTTC; cdr3_aa: CASSEFLDRENYGYTF; j_call: TRBJ1-2; v_call: TRBV25-1; d_call: TRBD1; clone_size: many
cdr3_nt: TGTGCCAGCAGTTTATCCGGGGTATGGGCTGAAGCTTTCTTT; cdr3_aa: CASSLSGVWAEAFF; j_call: TRBJ1-1; v_call: TRBV28; d_call: NA; clone_size: few
cdr3_nt: TGTGCCAGCAGCCTCCACCGGGACAGGGAAACGCAGTATTTT; cdr3_aa: CASSLHRDRETQYF; j_call: TRBJ2-3; v_call: TRBV5-5; d_call: TRBD1; clone_size: few
cdr3_nt: TGTGCCAGCAGCGTAGCAGGTCAGAACTCCTACAATGGGCAGTACTTC; cdr3_aa: CASSVAGQNSYNGQYF; j_call: TRBJ2-4; v_call: TRBV9; d_call: NA; clone_size: NA
cdr3_nt: TGTGCCACCGGGGGGCCCTTGGACAATGAGCAGTTCTTC; cdr3_aa: CATGGPLDNEQFF; j_call: TRBJ2-1; v_call: TRBV15; d_call: NA; clone_size: many
cdr3_nt: TGTGCCAGCAGTGCTTCGGGACAGGGAGACTACAAGCAGTACTTC; cdr3_aa: CASSASGQGDYKQYF; j_call: TRBJ2-7; v_call: TRBV25-1; d_call: TRBD1; clone_size: few
cdr3_nt: TGTGCCAGCAGCTTATTGGAGACAAGAACCTATGGCTACACCTTC; cdr3_aa: CASSLLETRTYGYTF; j_call: TRBJ1-2; v_call: TRBV7-9; d_call: NA; clone_size: many
cdr3_nt: TGTGCCAGCAGTGACGGAGGGGCTATGGATACGCAGTATTTT; cdr3_aa: CASSDGGAMDTQYF; j_call: TRBJ2-3; v_call: TRBV6-1; d_call: NA; clone_size: few
cdr3_nt: TGCAGTGCTAGAGATTCGTACAGGGGGCTCGACGAGCAGTACTTC; cdr3_aa: CSARDSYRGLDEQYF; j_call: TRBJ2-7; v_call: TRBV20-1; d_call: TRBD1; clone_size: many
cdr3_nt: TGTGCCAGCAGTTACTCACTGGCACAGGGAAAACCTAACTATGGCTACACCTTC; cdr3_aa: CASSYSLAQGKPNYGYTF; j_call: TRBJ1-2; v_call: TRBV6-5; d_call: NA; clone_size: NA
cdr3_nt: TGTGCCAGCAGGAGGGACAGCAGGAGCACAGATACGCAGTATTTT; cdr3_aa: CASRRDSRSTDTQYF; j_call: TRBJ2-3; v_call: TRBV12-3/TRBV12-4; d_call: TRBD1; clone_size: many
cdr3_nt: TGTGCCAGCAGCTTGGTTGGACTACCAGGAGATACGCAGTATTTT; cdr3_aa: CASSLVGLPGDTQYF; j_call: TRBJ2-3; v_call: TRBV7-2; d_call: NA; clone_size: few
cdr3_nt: TGCAGCGTGGGGGGCAGAGGTGGATGGAACACCGGGGAGCTGTTTTTT; cdr3_aa: CSVGGRGGWNTGELFF; j_call: TRBJ2-2; v_call: TRBV29-1; d_call: NA; clone_size: few
cdr3_nt: TGTGCCAGCAGCGTAGAGGAAGGCCTTGGTTATGAGCAGTTCTTC; cdr3_aa: CASSVEEGLGYEQFF; j_call: TRBJ2-1; v_call: TRBV9; d_call: NA; clone_size: few
cdr3_nt: TGCAGTGCTAGAGAGCCCGGGACAGGGCGGAGCGAGCAGTACTTC; cdr3_aa: CSAREPGTGRSEQYF; j_call: TRBJ2-7; v_call: TRBV20-1; d_call: TRBD1; clone_size: many
cdr3_nt: TGTGCCAGCAGAACAGTCGGGGGTGAGCAGTTCTTC; cdr3_aa: CASRTVGGEQFF; j_call: TRBJ2-1; v_call: TRBV2; d_call: NA; clone_size: NA
cdr3_nt: TGCGCCAGCAGCGGGGACACTAGCACAGATACGCAGTATTTT; cdr3_aa: CASSGDTSTDTQYF; j_call: TRBJ2-3; v_call: TRBV5-1; d_call: NA; clone_size: few
cdr3_nt: TGTGCCAGCAGCTCCCGAGGGAGGGTCCTTCGGTACAATGAGCAGTTCTTC; cdr3_aa: CASSSRGRVLRYNEQFF; j_call: TRBJ2-1; v_call: TRBV7-8; d_call: TRBD2; clone_size: many
cdr3_nt: TGTGCCAGCAGTTTTAGGCGATTCGGGACAGGGGGGGCCTACGAGCAGTACTTC; cdr3_aa: CASSFRRFGTGGAYEQYF; j_call: TRBJ2-7; v_call: TRBV28; d_call: TRBD1; clone_size: NA
cdr3_nt: TGCAGTGCTACTATCAGGGTATTGGGTGGCTACACCTTC; cdr3_aa: CSATIRVLGGYTF; j_call: TRBJ1-2; v_call: TRBV20-1; d_call: NA; clone_size: few
cdr3_nt: TGTGCCAGCAGCAGGACCGGGACAGTAGCAGATGCGCAGTATTTT; cdr3_aa: CASSRTGTVADAQYF; j_call: TRBJ2-3; v_call: TRBV12-3/TRBV12-4; d_call: TRBD1; clone_size: few
cdr3_nt: TGTGCCAGCCGGGGCACAGGTAACTCCTACGAGCAGTACTTC; cdr3_aa: CASRGTGNSYEQYF; j_call: TRBJ2-7; v_call: TRBV28; d_call: NA; clone_size: many